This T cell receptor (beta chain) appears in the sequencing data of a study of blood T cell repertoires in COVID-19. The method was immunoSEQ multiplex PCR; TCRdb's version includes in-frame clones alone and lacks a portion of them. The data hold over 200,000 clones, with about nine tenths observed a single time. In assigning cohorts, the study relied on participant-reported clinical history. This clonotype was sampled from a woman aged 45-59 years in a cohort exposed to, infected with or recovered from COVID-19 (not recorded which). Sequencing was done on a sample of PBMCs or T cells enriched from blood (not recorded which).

The CDR3 protein is CASSSSGGETQYF. The CDR3 region has the DNA TGTGCCAGCAGTTCAAGCGGGGGAGAGACCCAGTACTTC. The V call is TRBV28, the J call TRBJ2-5; TRBD2 matches at 8 bases. The J segment lost 4 bases and the V segment lost 4 bases, leaving 2 bases of the junction unmatched. This CDR3 contains 13 residues. Per the germline V gene, CDR1 is MDHEN and CDR2 is SYDVKM.